The 9 T cell receptor beta chains below all came from one sample that was sequenced in a study of blood T cell repertoires in COVID-19. The repertoire was sequenced with immunoSEQ multiplex PCR; TCRdb's copy has only in-frame clones and lacks some. This sample carries 50,000 to 75,000 clones, roughly 90% of them seen once, and the ten largest clones take roughly a fifth. Input material: peripheral blood. These receptors were collected from a woman between 50 and 59 years old with active or convalescent COVID-19.

This clone appeared a single time. This chain connects TRBV29-1 to TRBJ2-6, with 7 bases aligning to TRBD1. This CDR3 has 15 residues. CDR1 SQVTM and CDR2 ANQGSEA come from the germline V gene. Germline trimming cut 5 bases from V and 8 bases from J; bases unmatched to any gene: 12. As DNA, the CDR3 is TGCAGCGTTCCGTCCGGGACAGTGGGACCCAACGTCCTGACTTTC. It specifies CSVPSGTVGPNVLTF.

The genes are TRBV5-1 and TRBJ2-2; 8 bases agree with TRBD2. CDR1 SGHRS and CDR2 YFSETQ come from the germline V gene. After removal of 1 base from V and 3 bases from J, the junction contained 8 bases not matched to a gene. The CDR3 sequence is 17 residues long. The CDR3 DNA reads TGCGCCAGCAGCTTGCGTCGCGCGGGAGGAGACACCGGGGAGCTGTTTTTT. Translating gives CASSLRRAGGDTGELFF.

This chain links TRBV29-1 with TRBJ2-1; 10 bases are a match to TRBD2. Trimming at V came to 5 bases and at J to 10 bases, leaving 14 bases not matched to a gene. CDR3 length equals 15 residues. Germline CDR1 reads SQVTM; CDR2 reads ANQGSEA. This CDR3 is CSVLLRAGGPGEQFF. The CDR3 region has the DNA TGCAGCGTTTTGTTGAGAGCGGGAGGGCCGGGGGAGCAGTTCTTC.

This chain uses TRBV2 with TRBJ1-1; D gene uncertain. This CDR3 region has 14 residues. Germline V gene sequence: CDR1 SNHLY, CDR2 FYNNEI. Trimming stripped 6 bases from V and 4 bases from J, with 15 bases between. CDR3 nucleotide sequence: TGTGCCAGCAGGTTGGAGAGGGTTGGCACTGAAGCTTTCTTT. This encodes CASRLERVGTEAFF.

The chain uses TRBV2 and TRBJ1-1; 7 bases are shared with TRBD1. This CDR3 contains 15 residues. Unmatched junction bases numbered 14, after V lost 3 bases and J lost 10 bases. Germline CDR1 is SNHLY and CDR2 is FYNNEI. This CDR3 reads CASSDSGGGLFGAFF. CDR3 in DNA: TGTGCCAGCAGTGATTCAGGGGGAGGTTTATTCGGAGCTTTCTTT.

V gene TRBV20-1 combines with J gene TRBJ2-7; possible D gene TRBD2, 5 bases. V gave up 6 bases and J gave up 5 bases, with 11 bases separating them. The length of the CDR3 is 11 residues. Germline CDR1 and CDR2: DFQATT and SNEGSKA (reference sequence). This CDR3 is CSATSGHEQYF. The DNA for the CDR3 is TGCAGTGCAACTAGTGGTCACGAGCAGTACTTC.

This clone was found once. The chain uses TRBV24-1 and TRBJ2-1; D is unclear. Germline V lookup: CDR1 KGHDR, CDR2 SFDVKD. The CDR3 is made up of 14 amino acids. V was cut by 3 bases and J by 5 bases, with 10 bases left in between. This CDR3 reads CATSDPHHDNEQFF. CDR3 DNA: TGTGCCACCAGTGATCCACACCACGACAATGAGCAGTTCTTC.

The chain carries TRBV5-1 and TRBJ2-1, with a tentative D call TRBD1 (5 bases). CDR1 is SGHRS and CDR2 is YFSETQ in the germline V gene. There are 13 residues in the CDR3. The V gene lost 2 bases and the J gene lost 3 bases, with 6 bases spanning the gap. The CDR3 protein is CASSLGVYNEQFF. The CDR3 region has the DNA TGCGCCAGCAGCTTAGGGGTCTACAATGAGCAGTTCTTC.

This clone was detected only once. The chain combines TRBV5-1 with TRBJ2-6; TRBD1 matches 9 bases. This CDR3 contains 17 residues. The V gene end was trimmed by 4 bases and the J gene end by 0 bases; junction bases not matched to a gene: 5. CDR1 is SGHRS and CDR2 is YFSETQ in the germline V gene. CDR3 bases: TGCGCCAGCAGCCCCGGGACAGGGAGCTCTGGGGCCAACGTCCTGACTTTC. It encodes CASSPGTGSSGANVLTF.